This record looks at one T cell receptor beta chain sequence and its context. This clonotype was seen a few times. The antigen this receptor binds is unknown. Base qualities are missing; no much larger clone stands one base away. The sample is drawn from a study of T-cell memory formation after mild COVID-19 (dated by TCRdb to about 2021). Regarding the complete study: Most TCR sequence clusters were specific to one of the two donors. Longitudinal TCRalpha and TCRbeta repertoire sequencing tracked T-cell clones expanding and contracting after mild COVID-19 in two donors. The cohort comprised two young, previously healthy adult volunteers, one female and one male.

Ficoll-Paque density gradient centrifugation was the method used to isolate PBMCs. The research as a whole found: From day 15 to 85, contracting clones showed balanced CD4/CD8 phenotypes, whereas a second wave of clones that expanded from day 15 to 37 leaned towards CD4+. Contracting CD4+ clones were located mainly in the CM and EM memory subsets, whereas CD8+ clones were found to be enriched in EMRA. Some responding clones were found in pre-infection memory, which suggests that pre-existing cross-reactive memory T cells took part in the SARS-CoV-2 response. The second-wave clones that peaked on day 37 were not confirmed to be SARS-CoV-2 specific. Only a couple of mild cases were covered by the study, and larger cohorts that include severe cases with pre-infection samples were considered necessary.

Including the terminal cysteine and phenylalanine, the CDR3 comprises 18 residues. The read is trimmed to its CDR3 DNA, 54 bases read in frame from base 1. The germline V gene specifies SGHTA as CDR1 and FQGNSA as CDR2. Relative to germline, V is 5 bases shorter and J is 2 bases shorter, with 23 bases between their ends. These reads were obtained on an Illumina NovaSeq 6000. TCRalpha and TCRbeta cDNA libraries were built by 5'RACE with constant-segment primers, adding sample barcodes and unique molecular identifiers. RNA was extracted from every sample with Trizol reagent. Library amplification was performed in two PCR steps, and a second sample barcode and Illumina TruSeq adapters were introduced in the second step. Sequencing of the libraries was done on an Illumina NovaSeq, producing 2 x 150 bp paired-end reads. Processing in the source paper ran as follows. With migec v1.2.7, reads were demultiplexed and then collapsed into UMI-guided consensus sequences. Using mixcr v2.1.11, UMI consensuses were aligned to TRA and TRB V and J templates and then assembled into clonotypes. A clonotype was counted as expanded or contracted only if both edgeR and NoisET called the change significant, with noise models trained on biological replicates. For edgeR calls, the cutoffs were a false discovery rate-adjusted p below 0.01 and a log2 fold-change threshold of 1. As an exploratory analysis of dynamics, max-normalized trajectories of the 1000 most abundant clonotypes were examined by PCA with hierarchical clustering. Separately sequenced CD4+ and CD8+ repertoires were used to assign a CD4 or CD8 phenotype to each responding clone. TCRdb handled the public reads itself, with Q25 trimming in fastp and clone calling in MiXCR, and kept productive beta chains. Every CDR3 protein is listed once, alongside the most common genes and DNA of its rows. These V and J calls rely on TCRdb rather than the paper's analysis. This sample holds 350,000 or so distinct CDR3 sequences; 21% were observed only once. Approximately 12% of the sample is in the top ten clones.

Specimen: PBMCs or a T cell subset sorted from them (not recorded which). The source is an adult woman who had mild COVID-19 (a few samples of this study predate the infection). The sample titles of this study are shuffled in the database, so cell type and time point are left out; the donor was told from shared clones. The receptor chain draws on TRBV7-2 and TRBJ2-3; perhaps TRBD2 is the D gene, with 6 bases matching. The DNA sequence is TGTGCCAGCAGCCAGATTAGGGCGGGGTTCTCTCTCACAGATACGCAGTATTTT. Protein translation: CASSQIRAGFSLTDTQYF.